The 30 T cell receptor beta chains below were found in one sample sequenced in a study of identical twins. MiXCR, run by TCRdb on the 5' RACE reads, gives a single entry per CDR3 protein. The sample records about 240,000 distinct CDR3 sequences, 8% to 11% being singletons. Material for sequencing was memory T cells sorted from blood. These receptors all come from a man aged 50 or older in good health.

The chain recombines TRBV15 with TRBJ1-3, with unresolved D. The CDR3 sequence is 15 residues long. Germline V CDR1 and CDR2: LNHNV, YYDKDF (reference sequence). The V and J ends lost 3 bases and 0 bases respectively, with 9 bases between them. CDR3 loop: CATSRGTYSGNTIYF. As DNA, the CDR3 is TGTGCCACCAGCAGGGGAACTTACTCTGGAAACACCATATATTTT.

This clonotype has at least ten counts. V and J are TRBV12-3 or TRBV12-4 and TRBJ1-1, with a weak D call TRBD1 (6 bases). Trimming shortened V by 2 bases and J by 10 bases, and 14 bases separated the two germline ends. This CDR3 comprises 13 residues. The CDR3: CASSLPTGRGAFF. In DNA, the CDR3 is TGTGCCAGCAGTTTACCTACAGGGCGGGGAGCTTTCTTT.

This rearrangement joins TRBV25-1 to TRBJ1-6, with TRBD1 identical over 7 bases. From germline, CDR1 is MGHDK and CDR2 SYGVNS. V dropped 5 bases and J dropped 4; count of bases not matched to a gene: 2. This CDR3 comprises 14 residues. The CDR3 loop reads CASSWGQYNSPLHF. DNA of the CDR3: TGTGCCAGCAGTTGGGGACAGTATAATTCACCCCTCCACTTT.

The table lists this clonotype with many counts. This rearrangement joins TRBV7-2 to TRBJ1-1; 8 bases map to TRBD1. The CDR3 runs 16 residues. Germline V lookup: CDR1 SGHTA, CDR2 FQGNSA. Trimming cost V 0 bases and J 5 bases; bases outside gene matches: 8. This CDR3 is CASSLASTGGATEAFF. CDR3 coding DNA: TGTGCCAGCAGCTTAGCTTCCACAGGGGGTGCGACTGAAGCTTTCTTT.

This clonotype has at least ten counts. The chain links TRBV11-2 to TRBJ1-3; D perhaps matches TRBD1 (6 bases). The germline V gene encodes CDR1 SGHAT and CDR2 FQNNGV. CDR3 length equals 19 residues. V gave up 2 bases and J gave up 0 bases, with 20 bases separating them. The CDR3 here is CASSLKAGVRGSSGNTIYF. The CDR3, as DNA: TGTGCCAGCAGCTTAAAGGCAGGAGTCAGGGGATCCTCTGGAAACACCATATATTTT. Based on the CDR3 plus reference TRBV11-2 and TRBJ1-3, the full variable domain is EAGVAQSPRYKIIEKRQSVAFWCNPISGHATLYWYQQILGQGPKLLIQFQNNGVVDDSQLPKDRFSAERLKGVDSTLKIQPAKLEDSAVYLCASSLKAGVRGSSGNTIYFGEGSWLTVV.

Many counts were recorded for this clonotype. The CDR3 DNA sequence: TGCGCCAGCAGCTTGGCCCTGGGGAGCTCTGGAAACACCATATATTTT. Residues: CASSLALGSSGNTIYF. This rearrangement joins TRBV5-1 to TRBJ1-3; D uncertain. Looked up from germline, CDR1 is SGHRS and CDR2 is YFSETQ. The CDR3 has 16 residues. Trimming removed 0 bases from V and 0 bases from J, with 10 bases in between.

The chain employs TRBV28 and TRBJ1-2; D remains unclear. The V and J ends lost 6 bases and 2 bases respectively, with 10 bases between them. Germline CDR1 MDHEN, CDR2 SYDVKM. The CDR3 has 13 amino acids. DNA of the CDR3: TGTGCCAGCAGGCCCCCCGGAAACTATGGCTACACCTTC. It codes for CASRPPGNYGYTF.

This clonotype was detected only a few times. The chain uses TRBV4-3 and TRBJ2-1; 8 nucleotides match TRBD1. V lost 3 bases, J lost 7 bases, and 5 bases stayed unmatched. The length of the CDR3 is 14 residues. Germline loops: CDR1 LGHNA, CDR2 YSLEER. CDR3 amino acids: CASSQRTGWNEQFF. CDR3 in DNA: TGCGCCAGCAGCCAGAGGACAGGGTGGAATGAGCAGTTCTTC.

This clonotype has a count of ten or more. The chain has TRBV28 and TRBJ2-1; D perhaps matches TRBD1 (5 bases). The V end was cut by 3 bases, the J end by 0 bases, with 9 bases between. CDR1 is MDHEN and CDR2 is SYDVKM in the germline V gene. This CDR3 region has 15 residues. The CDR3, as DNA: TGTGCCAGCAGTTTGGTGGGGCGCTCCTACAATGAGCAGTTCTTC. Protein product: CASSLVGRSYNEQFF.

This clonotype was observed a few times. The V and J genes are TRBV6-2 or TRBV6-3 and TRBJ2-3; D not certain. Trimming stripped 4 bases from V and 4 bases from J, with 6 bases between. Germline V CDR1 and CDR2: MNHEY, SVGEGT. The CDR3 loop spans 12 amino acids. CDR3 nucleotides: TGTGCCAGCAGTTCTTGGGCAGATACGCAGTATTTT. It yields the protein CASSSWADTQYF.

With regard to this clonotype: The junction departs from germline at one end; a sequencing error may be responsible. This chain connects TRBV20-1 to TRBJ2-2; D might be TRBD1 (5 bases). The germline gives CDR1 DFQATT, CDR2 SNEGSKA (reference sequence). This CDR3 has 13 amino acids. CDR3: CSGRKGLTGELFF. The CDR3 DNA follows: TGCAGTGGTAGAAAGGGGTTGACCGGGGAGCTGTTTTTT.

This clonotype was detected a few times. The V call is TRBV12-3 or TRBV12-4, the J call TRBJ2-5; D not certain. V lost 2 bases and J 1 base, leaving 8 bases between the germline ends. CDR3 size: 14 residues. This CDR3 reads CASSLSITQETQYF. The CDR3 region has the DNA TGTGCCAGCAGTTTAAGTATAACCCAAGAGACCCAGTACTTC.

The sample holds many counts of this clonotype. V gene TRBV28 combines with J gene TRBJ2-3; 15 bases match TRBD2. This CDR3 is built from 17 residues. Germline loops: CDR1 MDHEN, CDR2 SYDVKM. Trimming removed 2 bases from V and 6 bases from J; junction bases left unmatched: 6. CDR3 in DNA: TGTGCCAGCAGTTTAGGCGGACTAGCGGGAGGGGCGGATACGCAGTATTTT. Its protein is CASSLGGLAGGADTQYF. Looking up the rest from reference TRBV28 and TRBJ2-3 gives the full variable domain: DVKVTQSSRYLVKRTGEKVFLECVQDMDHENMFWYRQDPGLGLRLIYFSYDVKMKEKGDIPEGYSVSREKKERFSLILESASTNQTSMYLCASSLGGLAGGADTQYFGPGTRLTVL.

This chain links TRBV11-2 with TRBJ2-1; D may be TRBD2 (6 bases). The germline V gene has CDR1 SGHAT and CDR2 FQNNGV. The CDR3 spans 18 residues. Trimming pared 0 bases from V and 6 bases from J, leaving 21 bases between. Here the CDR3 reads CASSLDLAEARRRNEQFF. The CDR3 nucleotides read TGTGCCAGCAGCTTAGACTTAGCGGAGGCAAGAAGACGCAATGAGCAGTTCTTC.

CDR3 protein: CASSLGASVPDTQYF. In DNA form, the CDR3 reads TGTGCCAGCAGCTTAGGGGCTAGCGTACCAGATACGCAGTATTTT. J is TRBJ2-3 and V is TRBV7-3; D may be TRBD2 (6 bases). V lost 2 bases, J lost 4 bases, and 13 bases lay in between. Germline V gives CDR1 SGHTA, CDR2 FQGTGA. The length of the CDR3 is 15 residues.

This clonotype has a count of ten or more. The chain uses TRBV19 and TRBJ2-1; D gene unclear. The V and J ends lost 0 bases and 5 bases respectively, with 8 bases between them. The CDR3 spans 14 residues. The germline gives CDR1 LNHDA, CDR2 SQIVND (reference sequence). This CDR3 reads CASSIEAGNNEQFF. Here the CDR3 DNA reads TGTGCCAGTAGTATAGAGGCTGGGAACAATGAGCAGTTCTTC. Full variable domain (remainder filled in from reference TRBV19 and TRBJ2-1): DGGITQSPKYLFRKEGQNVTLSCEQNLNHDAMYWYRQDPGQGLRLIYYSQIVNDFQKGDIAEGYSVSREKKESFPLTVTSAQKNPTAFYLCASSIEAGNNEQFFGPGTRLTVL.

This clonotype occurred many times. CDR3 in DNA: TGCGCCAGCAGCCAAGGAGGTGTGACCTCGCTAGCGGGGGGGAACACCGGGGAGCTGTTTTTT. Protein sequence: CASSQGGVTSLAGGNTGELFF. The chain links TRBV4-1 to TRBJ2-2, with 11 positions matching TRBD2. This CDR3 is built from 21 residues. V dropped 1 base and J dropped 1; count of bases not matched to a gene: 14. Looked up from germline, CDR1 is MGHRA and CDR2 is YSYEKL.

This rearrangement joins TRBV2 to TRBJ2-1; 8 bases map to TRBD2. Germline assignment: CDR1 SNHLY and CDR2 FYNNEI. The junction had 8 bases not matched to a gene; V was cut back by 7 bases and J by 9 bases. The CDR3 runs to 13 residues. The CDR3 DNA follows: TGTGCCAGCAAAGTCGAGCGGGAGTTTGAGCAGTTCTTC. Its protein product is CASKVEREFEQFF.

This clonotype turned up a few times. The V gene is TRBV5-5, the J gene TRBJ2-3; D might be TRBD1 or TRBD2, each matching 6 bases. CDR3 length equals 15 residues. Germline V gene data show CDR1 as SGHKS and CDR2 as YYEKEE (reference sequence). With 0 bases removed from V and 6 bases from J, the gap between germline ends came to 14 bases. The CDR3 loop reads CASSLDARGGDTQYF. CDR3 DNA: TGTGCCAGCAGCTTGGACGCCAGGGGAGGTGATACGCAGTATTTT. The full variable domain, rest sourced from reference TRBV5-5 and TRBJ2-3, is DAGVTQSPTHLIKTRGQQVTLRCSPISGHKSVSWYQQVLGQGPQFIFQYYEKEERGRGNFPDRFSARQFPNYSSELNVNALLLGDSALYLCASSLDARGGDTQYFGPGTRLTVL.

This chain links TRBV7-2 with TRBJ2-5; the D is unclear. Germline CDR1 reads SGHTA; CDR2 reads FQGNSA. CDR3 length equals 15 residues. Trimming cost V 1 base and J 5 bases, with 14 bases left between them. As DNA, the CDR3 is TGTGCCAGCAGCTTAGAAGGAGAGGCCTGGGAGACCCAGTACTTC. This encodes CASSLEGEAWETQYF.

V is TRBV4-3 and J is TRBJ2-7; D may be TRBD1 (5 bases). Germline CDR1 and CDR2: LGHNA and YSLEER. The CDR3 extends over 14 amino acids. Trimming pared 0 bases from V and 5 bases from J, leaving 11 bases between. The CDR3 is CASSQEPRGDEQYF. The CDR3 nucleotides are TGCGCCAGCAGCCAAGAGCCTAGGGGCGACGAGCAGTACTTC.

A few counts support this clonotype. The chain links TRBV7-2 to TRBJ1-5; D may be TRBD1 (5 bases). From germline, CDR1 is SGHTA and CDR2 FQGNSA. This CDR3 spans 13 amino acids. V lost 8 bases to trimming and J lost 5 bases, with 13 bases between them. This CDR3 is CASSVDIDQPQHF. DNA of the CDR3: TGTGCCAGCTCGGTGGACATAGATCAGCCCCAGCATTTT.

This clonotype was detected a few times. The chain has TRBV4-1 and TRBJ2-3; D possibly corresponds to TRBD2 (5 bases). The CDR3 totals 17 residues. The ends were cut back, 2 bases at V and 4 bases at J, with 19 bases in the middle. The germline CDR1 and CDR2 sequences are MGHRA and YSYEKL. In nucleotides, the CDR3 is TGCGCCAGCAGCCAAACCCCGGCAGTCTCGGAGGCAGATACGCAGTATTTT. Translated: CASSQTPAVSEADTQYF.

This clonotype has just a few counts. The chain combines TRBV24-1 with TRBJ2-5; a weak D match, TRBD1 (5 bases). CDR3 size: 12 residues. CDR1 is KGHDR and CDR2 is SFDVKD in the germline V gene. The V end was cut by 4 bases, the J end by 5 bases, with 7 bases between. Written as DNA, the CDR3 is TGTGCCACCAGTGAGGCAGGGGAGACCCAGTACTTC. Its translation is CATSEAGETQYF.

This clonotype was observed a few times. The chain joins TRBV20-1 to TRBJ1-3; tentative D call: TRBD1 (6 bases). Germline V lookup: CDR1 DFQATT, CDR2 SNEGSKA (reference sequence). The CDR3 runs 14 residues. V was trimmed by 3 bases and J by 0 bases, leaving 9 bases between them. The CDR3 spells CSASARGSGNTIYF. The DNA for the CDR3 is TGCAGTGCTAGTGCCAGGGGCTCTGGAAACACCATATATTTT.

In this sample, this clonotype turned up a few times. The rearrangement uses TRBV20-1 and TRBJ1-5, with a weak D call TRBD1 (6 bases). The CDR3 covers 16 residues. The germline V and J ends were trimmed by 5 bases and 7 bases, with 24 bases remaining between them. Per the germline V gene, CDR1 is DFQATT and CDR2 is SNEGSKA (reference sequence). CDR3 amino acids: CSAPPGGGGIGQPQHF. CDR3 in DNA: TGCAGTGCTCCTCCGGGCGGGGGGGGCATAGGGCAGCCCCAGCATTTT.

The rearrangement uses TRBV27 and TRBJ1-5; D call uncertain. V dropped 5 bases and J dropped 0 bases, with 11 bases sitting between them. The length of the CDR3 is 15 residues. Germline assignment: CDR1 MNHEY and CDR2 SMNVEV (reference sequence). The CDR3 loop is CASSIGRNSNQPQHF. The CDR3 DNA reads TGTGCCAGCAGTATAGGACGTAATAGCAATCAGCCCCAGCATTTT.

The gene calls are TRBV15 and TRBJ1-5; weak D call: TRBD1 (5 bases). Germline V gives CDR1 LNHNV, CDR2 YYDKDF (reference sequence). V lost 2 bases to trimming and J lost 2 bases, with 10 bases between them. This CDR3 is built from 15 residues. CDR3 coding DNA: TGTGCCACCAGCAGACTCGACAGTCGCAATCAGCCCCAGCATTTT. Translation: CATSRLDSRNQPQHF. The variable domain in full, completed from reference TRBV15 and TRBJ1-5, reads DAMVIQNPRYQVTQFGKPVTLSCSQTLNHNVMYWYQQKSSQAPKLLFHYYDKDFNNEADTPDNFQSRRPNTSFCFLDIRSPGLGDTAMYLCATSRLDSRNQPQHFGDGTRLSIL.

This clonotype turned up a few times. The chain couples TRBV11-3 to TRBJ2-7; the match to TRBD2 covers 7 bases. The trim removed 1 base at V and 5 bases at J, leaving 8 bases unmatched. The CDR3 loop spans 15 amino acids. In germline, CDR1 is SGHNT, CDR2 YENEEA. CDR3 in amino acids: CASSLGGTTENEQYF. Here the CDR3 DNA reads TGTGCCAGCAGCTTAGGGGGGACTACGGAAAACGAGCAGTACTTC. Supplemented by reference TRBV11-3 and TRBJ2-7, the full variable domain reads EAGVVQSPRYKIIEKKQPVAFWCNPISGHNTLYWYLQNLGQGPELLIRYENEEAVDDSQLPKDRFSAERLKGVDSTLKIQPAELGDSAVYLCASSLGGTTENEQYFGPGTRLTVT.

The J gene is TRBJ2-2, the V gene TRBV12-3 or TRBV12-4; TRBD2 matches 7 bases. The J segment lost 0 bases and the V segment lost 11 bases, leaving 9 bases of the junction unmatched. This CDR3 contains 15 residues. The CDR3 DNA sequence: TGTGCCTACAGTCCGGGGAGGGCGAACACCGGGGAGCTGTTTTTT. It is translated as CAYSPGRANTGELFF.